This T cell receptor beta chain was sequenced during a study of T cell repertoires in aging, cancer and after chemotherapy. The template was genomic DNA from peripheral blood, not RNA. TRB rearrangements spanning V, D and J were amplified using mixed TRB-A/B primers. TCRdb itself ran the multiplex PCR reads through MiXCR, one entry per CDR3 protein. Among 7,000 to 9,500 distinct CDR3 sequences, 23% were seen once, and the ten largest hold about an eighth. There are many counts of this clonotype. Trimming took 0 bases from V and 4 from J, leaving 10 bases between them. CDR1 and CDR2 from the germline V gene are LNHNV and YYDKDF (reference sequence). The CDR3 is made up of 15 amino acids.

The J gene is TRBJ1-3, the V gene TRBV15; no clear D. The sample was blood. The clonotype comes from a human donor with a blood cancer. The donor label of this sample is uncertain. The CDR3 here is CATSRDRAAGNTIYF. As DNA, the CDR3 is TGTGCCACCAGCAGAGATAGGGCAGCAGGAAACACCATATATTTT.